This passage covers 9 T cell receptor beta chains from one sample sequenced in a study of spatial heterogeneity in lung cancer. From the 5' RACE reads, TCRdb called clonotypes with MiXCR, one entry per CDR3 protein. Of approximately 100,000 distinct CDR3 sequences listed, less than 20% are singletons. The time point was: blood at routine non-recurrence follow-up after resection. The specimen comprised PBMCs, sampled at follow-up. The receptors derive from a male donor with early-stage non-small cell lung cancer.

CDR3 loop: CASSPITGGRQETQYF. The CDR3 nucleotides read TGTGCCAGCAGCCCAATTACAGGGGGCCGCCAAGAGACCCAGTACTTC. The rearrangement uses TRBV11-2 and TRBJ2-5; 9 nucleotides match TRBD1. Trimming at V came to 5 bases and at J to 1 base, leaving 8 bases not matched to a gene. This CDR3 region has 16 residues. Germline loops: CDR1 SGHAT, CDR2 FQNNGV. Using reference TRBV11-2 and TRBJ2-5 for the parts outside the CDR3, the full variable domain is EAGVAQSPRYKIIEKRQSVAFWCNPISGHATLYWYQQILGQGPKLLIQFQNNGVVDDSQLPKDRFSAERLKGVDSTLKIQPAKLEDSAVYLCASSPITGGRQETQYFGPGTRLLVL.

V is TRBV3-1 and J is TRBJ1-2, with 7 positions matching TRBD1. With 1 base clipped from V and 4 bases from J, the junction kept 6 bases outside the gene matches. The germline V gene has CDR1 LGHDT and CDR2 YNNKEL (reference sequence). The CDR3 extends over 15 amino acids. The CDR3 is CASSQGPQGIYGYTF. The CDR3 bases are TGTGCCAGCAGCCAAGGGCCACAGGGGATCTATGGCTACACCTTC. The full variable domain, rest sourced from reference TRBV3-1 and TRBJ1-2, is DTAVSQTPKYLVTQMGNDKSIKCEQNLGHDTMYWYKQDSKKFLKIMFSYNNKELIINETVPNRFSPKSPDKAHLNLHINSLELGDSAVYFCASSQGPQGIYGYTFGSGTRLTVV.

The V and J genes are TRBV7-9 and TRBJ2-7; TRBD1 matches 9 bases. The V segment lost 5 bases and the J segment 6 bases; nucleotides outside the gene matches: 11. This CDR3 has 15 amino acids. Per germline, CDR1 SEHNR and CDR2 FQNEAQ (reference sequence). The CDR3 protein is CASSRGTGYAGEQYF. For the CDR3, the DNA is TGTGCCAGCAGCCGAGGGACAGGGTATGCGGGCGAGCAGTACTTC.

CDR3 loop: CASSLRGEKLFF. CDR3 bases: TGCGCCAGCAGTCTACGAGGCGAAAAACTGTTTTTT. The rearrangement links TRBV23-1 to TRBJ1-4; D remains ambiguous. TRBV23-1 is marked as an open reading frame, function uncertain. V was shortened by 4 bases and J by 8 bases, with 8 bases between the two germline ends. The CDR3 consists of 12 residues.

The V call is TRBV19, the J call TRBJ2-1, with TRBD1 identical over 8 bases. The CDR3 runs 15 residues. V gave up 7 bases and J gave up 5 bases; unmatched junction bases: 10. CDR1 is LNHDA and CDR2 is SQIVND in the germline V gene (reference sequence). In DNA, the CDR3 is TGTGCCAGTACCTCGACAGGGGCGATTCACAATGAGCAGTTCTTC. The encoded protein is CASTSTGAIHNEQFF. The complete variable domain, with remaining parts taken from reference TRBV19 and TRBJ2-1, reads DGGITQSPKYLFRKEGQNVTLSCEQNLNHDAMYWYRQDPGQGLRLIYYSQIVNDFQKGDIAEGYSVSREKKESFPLTVTSAQKNPTAFYLCASTSTGAIHNEQFFGPGTRLTVL.

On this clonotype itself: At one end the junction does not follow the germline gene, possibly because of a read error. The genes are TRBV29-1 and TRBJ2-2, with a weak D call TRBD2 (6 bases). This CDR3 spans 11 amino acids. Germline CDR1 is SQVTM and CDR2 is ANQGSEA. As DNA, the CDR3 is TGCAGCGCCGGGACCCCCCGGGAGCTGGTTTTT. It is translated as CSAGTPRELVF.

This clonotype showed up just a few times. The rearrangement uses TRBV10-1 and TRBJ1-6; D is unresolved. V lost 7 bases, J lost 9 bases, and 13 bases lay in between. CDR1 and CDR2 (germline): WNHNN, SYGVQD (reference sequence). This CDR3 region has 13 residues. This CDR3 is CASTEAVGSPLHF. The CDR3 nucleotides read TGCGCCAGCACGGAGGCGGTGGGTTCACCCCTCCACTTT.

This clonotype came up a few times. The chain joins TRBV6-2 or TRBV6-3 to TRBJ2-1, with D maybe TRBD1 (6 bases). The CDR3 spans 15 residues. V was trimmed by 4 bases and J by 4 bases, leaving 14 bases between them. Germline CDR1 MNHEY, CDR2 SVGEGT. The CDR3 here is CASSFQGKEYNEQFF. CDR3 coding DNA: TGTGCCAGCAGTTTTCAGGGGAAGGAGTACAATGAGCAGTTCTTC.

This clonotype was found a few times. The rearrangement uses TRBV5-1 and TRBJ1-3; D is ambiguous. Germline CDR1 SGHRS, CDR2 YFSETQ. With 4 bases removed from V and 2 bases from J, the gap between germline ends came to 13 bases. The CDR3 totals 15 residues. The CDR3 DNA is TGCGCCAGCAGCCTGGACGGTCAGACTGGAAACACCATATATTTT. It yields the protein CASSLDGQTGNTIYF.